What follows are 9 T cell receptor beta chains derived from one specimen sequenced in a study of OX40 agonist ivuxolimab in advanced cancers. Sequencing used immunoSEQ multiplex PCR; TCRdb keeps in-frame clones, though not all of them. The sample has tens of thousands of clones; 70% to 90% are singletons. The input for sequencing was CD4+ or CD8+ T cells sorted from blood, taken in a trial of the OX40 agonist ivuxolimab. The source of these receptors is an adult with an advanced solid tumor such as melanoma, head and neck, liver or kidney cancer.

The chain links TRBV9 to TRBJ1-2; D is undetermined. Germline V gene sequence: CDR1 SGDLS, CDR2 YYNGEE. This CDR3 region has 14 residues. V dropped 4 bases and J dropped 5 bases, with 15 bases sitting between them. CDR3: CASSPRAAEYGYTF. The DNA for the CDR3 is TGTGCCAGCAGCCCGCGGGCGGCAGAATATGGCTACACCTTC.

The chain joins TRBV19 to TRBJ2-7, with D possibly matching TRBD2 (5 bases). This CDR3 region has 14 residues. Trimming took off 3 bases at V and 5 bases at J, with 14 bases between the two ends. Germline V gene lookup returns CDR1 LNHDA and CDR2 SQIVND (reference sequence). As DNA, the CDR3 is TGTGCCAGTAGTATCGAGAGAGGGATCGACGAGCAGTACTTC. Its translation: CASSIERGIDEQYF.

The rearrangement uses TRBV28 and TRBJ2-7; 7 nucleotides align to TRBD2. Trimming removed 2 bases from V and 6 bases from J; junction bases left unmatched: 4. Germline assignment: CDR1 MDHEN and CDR2 SYDVKM. The CDR3 contains 13 residues. DNA of the CDR3: TGTGCCAGCAGTTTAATTGGCGGGGGCGAGCAGTACTTC. This sequence encodes CASSLIGGGEQYF.

The genes are TRBV15 and TRBJ2-5, with TRBD2 identical over 9 bases. The V gene's germline CDR1 is LNHNV and CDR2 YYDKDF (reference sequence). Trimming cost V 0 bases and J 4 bases; bases outside gene matches: 9. The CDR3 has 17 residues. DNA for the CDR3: TGTGCCACCAGCAGAGATGTCAGCGGGGGGAGCGGAGAGACCCAGTACTTC. Amino acids: CATSRDVSGGSGETQYF. Variable domain in full (rest from reference TRBV15 and TRBJ2-5): DAMVIQNPRYQVTQFGKPVTLSCSQTLNHNVMYWYQQKSSQAPKLLFHYYDKDFNNEADTPDNFQSRRPNTSFCFLDIRSPGLGDTAMYLCATSRDVSGGSGETQYFGPGTRLLVL.

The rearrangement joins TRBV11-3 to TRBJ1-2; D unresolved. The CDR3 spans 16 residues. V dropped 1 base and J dropped 4 bases, with 16 bases sitting between them. Germline CDR1 reads SGHNT; CDR2 reads YENEEA. DNA for the CDR3: TGTGCCAGCAGCTTAGGGCCCCAGGCGTCGAGCTATGGCTACACCTTC. Its translation is CASSLGPQASSYGYTF.

The rearrangement uses TRBV18 and TRBJ1-1; a possible D gene is TRBD1 (6 bases). This CDR3 contains 15 residues. V was cut by 3 bases and J by 1 base, with 12 bases left in between. CDR1 is KGHSH and CDR2 is LQKENI in the germline V gene. CDR3 sequence (DNA): TGTGCCAGCTCACCGTCGACAGGTTCGAACACTGAAGCTTTCTTT. Its translation: CASSPSTGSNTEAFF. Drawing the rest from reference TRBV18 and TRBJ1-1, the complete variable domain is NAGVMQNPRHLVRRRGQEARLRCSPMKGHSHVYWYRQLPEEGLKFMVYLQKENIIDESGMPKERFSAEFPKEGPSILRIQQVVRGDSAAYFCASSPSTGSNTEAFFGQGTRLTVV.

The chain is built from TRBV2 and TRBJ1-5, with D possibly TRBD1 on 5 matching bases. V was clipped by 8 bases and J by 2 bases, with 16 bases between them. CDR3 length: 15 amino acids. CDR1 SNHLY and CDR2 FYNNEI come from the germline V gene. The CDR3 spells CASRDGVVGNQPQHF. CDR3 nucleotide sequence: TGTGCCAGCCGGGACGGCGTAGTGGGCAATCAGCCCCAGCATTTT.

This clone has a handful of counts. V gene TRBV30 combines with J gene TRBJ1-1; D perhaps matches TRBD1 (5 bases). Trimming stripped 5 bases from V and 4 bases from J, with 11 bases between. The length of the CDR3 is 12 residues. The V gene's germline CDR1 is GTSNPN and CDR2 SVGIG (reference sequence). The CDR3 DNA reads TGTGCCTGGGACATAGGGACCACTGAAGCTTTCTTT. It codes for CAWDIGTTEAFF.

This clone has just a few counts. This chain connects TRBV29-1 to TRBJ1-5; D is possibly TRBD1 (5 bases). The germline V gene has CDR1 SQVTM and CDR2 ANQGSEA. The CDR3 extends over 13 amino acids. V lost 4 bases to trimming and J lost 3 bases, with 10 bases between them. The CDR3 DNA follows: TGCAGCGTTGCCGAGGGGTTCAATCAGCCCCAGCATTTT. It codes for CSVAEGFNQPQHF.